This TCR beta chain was identified during a study of cytomegalovirus exposure and HLA in healthy donors. Study-level findings and limits: Researchers reported that three CMV-associated chains were confirmed in vitro as CMV antigen-specific. High sensitivity and specificity were reportedly achieved when the classifier diagnosed cytomegalovirus status. Rare sequences made up most TCRs, while some public TCRs were found in many donors.

Profiling relied on immunoSEQ multiplex PCR, and the TCRdb table lists in-frame clones only, not all of them. The sample consists of about 160,000 clones, roughly nine tenths of them appearing once. As for this clone: Its antigen is not known.

Germline CDR1 LNHDA, CDR2 SQIVND (reference sequence). With 7 bases removed from V and 2 bases from J, the gap between germline ends came to 20 bases. The CDR3 consists of 17 residues. Specimen: PBMCs. The rearrangement joins TRBV19 to TRBJ2-2; perhaps TRBD2 as D (5 bases). The receptor was derived from a woman younger than 30 in good health and CMV-seropositive. CDR3 DNA: TGTGCCAGTAACCCCCCCTACGGACGGGGTAACACCGGGGAGCTGTTTTTT. As protein: CASNPPYGRGNTGELFF.